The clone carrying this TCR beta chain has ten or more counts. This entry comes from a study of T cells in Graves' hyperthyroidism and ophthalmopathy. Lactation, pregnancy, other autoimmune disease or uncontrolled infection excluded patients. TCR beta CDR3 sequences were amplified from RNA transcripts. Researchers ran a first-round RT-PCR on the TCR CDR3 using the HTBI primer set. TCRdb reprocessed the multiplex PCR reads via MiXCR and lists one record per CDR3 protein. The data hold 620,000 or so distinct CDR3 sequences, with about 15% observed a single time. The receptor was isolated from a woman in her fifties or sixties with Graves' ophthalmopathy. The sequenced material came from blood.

This CDR3 reads CASSPRTGDLTNEKLFF. The CDR3 DNA reads TGTGCCAGCTCACCACGGACAGGGGACCTGACTAATGAAAAACTGTTTTTT. The chain couples TRBV18 to TRBJ1-4; 9 positions match TRBD1. Looked up from germline, CDR1 is KGHSH and CDR2 is LQKENI. The CDR3 contains 17 residues. The junction had 5 bases not matched to a gene; V was cut back by 1 base and J by 2 bases.